This TCR beta chain derives from a study of Ad26.COV2.S vaccination and SARS-CoV-2 variants. Treatment defined: approximately 18 received Ad26.COV2.S at low or high dose, single or two shots; several received placebo; per-sample allocation not given. The investigators took samples on day 63 after the first vaccine or placebo injection. Remarks on this clone: Other DNA sequences in the same sample also yield this CDR3.

The V and J ends lost 1 base and 2 bases respectively, with 9 bases between them. Germline-derived CDR1 and CDR2 are LNHDA and SQIVND (reference sequence). The CDR3 extends over 15 amino acids. Profiling relied on immunoSEQ multiplex PCR, and the TCRdb table lists in-frame clones only, not all of them. Seen here are 350,000 to 400,000 clones, about 89% observed once, and the top ten hold 1.5% to 2%. V usage is TRBV19 and J usage is TRBJ1-5; no definite D call. The clonotype originates from a person between 18 and 60 years old who received the Ad26.COV2.S COVID-19 vaccine or a placebo. The source was peripheral blood, collected in a trial of Ad26.COV2.S vaccine versus placebo. The CDR3, as DNA: TGTGCCAGTAGTATAGCGGGCGCTGGCAATCAGCCCCAGCATTTT. Encoded protein: CASSIAGAGNQPQHF. The complete variable domain, with remaining parts taken from reference TRBV19 and TRBJ1-5, reads DGGITQSPKYLFRKEGQNVTLSCEQNLNHDAMYWYRQDPGQGLRLIYYSQIVNDFQKGDIAEGYSVSREKKESFPLTVTSAQKNPTAFYLCASSIAGAGNQPQHFGDGTRLSIL.